What follows are 29 T cell receptor beta chains derived from one specimen sequenced in a study of radiation and T cells in renal cell carcinoma. Generated by immunoSEQ multiplex PCR, the TCRdb table keeps only in-frame clones and is missing some. The sample shows 150,000 or so clones, around 90% of them seen only once. Time point reported: blood 4 weeks post-SBRT, at nephrectomy. Stated treatment: 15 Gy SBRT to primary tumor, nephrectomy 4 weeks later. The sample was blood, taken from a patient whose treatment included radiotherapy and nephrectomy. The receptors stem from a woman between 45 and 65 years old with renal cell carcinoma.

The CDR3 here is CASSLERTRGNTIYF. The CDR3 region has the DNA TGTGCCAGCAGCTTAGAAAGGACACGTGGAAACACCATATATTTT. J is TRBJ1-3 and V is TRBV11-2, with D possibly matching TRBD1 (5 bases). Trimming removed 0 bases at V and 3 bases at J, with 9 bases between. The CDR3 length is 15 residues. Germline CDR1 is SGHAT and CDR2 is FQNNGV.

V usage is TRBV9 and J usage is TRBJ2-7; weak D call: TRBD2 (6 bases). Germline V lookup: CDR1 SGDLS, CDR2 YYNGEE. The CDR3 is 15 residues long. The germline V and J ends were trimmed by 4 bases and 0 bases, with 14 bases remaining between them. CDR3 sequence reads: CASSKGLSSSYEQYF. The DNA of the CDR3 is TGTGCCAGCAGCAAGGGACTGTCCTCCTCCTACGAGCAGTACTTC.

This rearrangement joins TRBV4-2 to TRBJ2-1; possible D gene TRBD2, 5 bases. From germline, CDR1 is LGHNA and CDR2 YNFKEQ. Trimming pared 0 bases from V and 6 bases from J, leaving 9 bases between. CDR3 length: 14 residues. The CDR3: CASSQDSRGNEQFF. The DNA for the CDR3 is TGTGCCAGCAGCCAAGATAGCCGGGGCAATGAGCAGTTCTTC.

The chain joins TRBV19 to TRBJ2-5; D perhaps matches TRBD2 (6 bases). Trimming left V 4 bases short and J 2 bases short, with 11 bases between. The CDR3 has 14 amino acids. Per the germline V gene, CDR1 is LNHDA and CDR2 is SQIVND (reference sequence). The CDR3 loop reads CASSRAGTQETQYF. Here the CDR3 DNA reads TGTGCCAGTAGTAGAGCGGGCACTCAAGAGACCCAGTACTTC.

The gene calls are TRBV18 and TRBJ2-7; 10 bases fit TRBD2. Unmatched junction bases numbered 4, after V lost 4 bases and J lost 4 bases. The CDR3 sequence is 14 residues long. Germline V lookup: CDR1 KGHSH, CDR2 LQKENI. CDR3 amino acids: CASSLAGGAYEQYF. Here the CDR3 DNA reads TGTGCCAGCTCACTAGCGGGGGGTGCTTACGAGCAGTACTTC.

The gene calls are TRBV6-6 and TRBJ1-3; 10 bases line up with TRBD1. The CDR3 is made up of 16 amino acids. The germline CDR1 and CDR2 sequences are MNHNY and SVGAGI (reference sequence). Trimming at V came to 3 bases and at J to 0 bases, leaving 2 bases not matched to a gene. The chain's CDR3 is CASSYGQGGSGNTIYF. The CDR3 DNA is TGTGCCAGCAGTTATGGACAGGGGGGCTCTGGAAACACCATATATTTT.

The rearrangement joins TRBV5-1 to TRBJ2-1; D is possibly TRBD1 (7 bases). The germline V and J ends were trimmed by 7 bases and 6 bases, with 20 bases remaining between them. CDR3 length: 15 residues. Germline V gene data show CDR1 as SGHRS and CDR2 as YFSETQ. CDR3 residues: CASGGTVKTVNEQFF. CDR3 DNA sequence: TGCGCCAGCGGGGGGACAGTTAAGACGGTCAATGAGCAGTTCTTC.

V usage is TRBV11-2 and J usage is TRBJ2-2; maybe TRBD2 (6 bases). In germline, CDR1 is SGHAT, CDR2 FQNNGV. Trimming shortened V by 1 base and J by 7 bases, and 13 bases separated the two germline ends. This CDR3 region has 15 residues. The CDR3 is CASSLAGGFGGELFF. CDR3 bases: TGTGCCAGCAGCTTAGCTGGGGGGTTTGGCGGGGAGCTGTTTTTT.

The chain uses TRBV7-8 and TRBJ1-1; 9 bases agree with TRBD1. Unmatched junction bases numbered 1, after V lost 5 bases and J lost 0 bases. The length of the CDR3 is 14 residues. Germline loops: CDR1 SGHVS, CDR2 FQNEAQ. The CDR3 region is CASSGDRVNTEAFF. CDR3 sequence (DNA): TGTGCCAGCAGCGGGGACAGGGTGAACACTGAAGCTTTCTTT.

The rearrangement uses TRBV19 and TRBJ1-6, with 8 nucleotides matching TRBD1. The V gene's germline CDR1 is LNHDA and CDR2 SQIVND (reference sequence). The CDR3 covers 14 residues. V lost 7 bases, J lost 8 bases, and 7 bases stayed unmatched. The CDR3 protein is CASTIGQGYSPLHF. CDR3 in DNA: TGTGCCAGTACGATTGGACAGGGATATTCACCCCTCCACTTT.

V usage is TRBV19 and J usage is TRBJ1-5; D is perhaps TRBD1 (5 bases). The CDR3 sequence is 15 residues long. The germline CDR1 and CDR2 sequences are LNHDA and SQIVND (reference sequence). V lost 7 bases and J lost 5, with 18 bases in between. The CDR3 sequence is CASKSDRKQDQPQHF. The CDR3 region has the DNA TGTGCCAGTAAGTCTGACAGAAAGCAAGATCAGCCCCAGCATTTT.

The J gene is TRBJ2-3, the V gene TRBV7-9; D assignment may be TRBD1 or TRBD2 (5 bases each). The CDR3 runs 15 residues. Trimming took 7 bases from V and 1 from J, leaving 15 bases between them. Germline CDR1 and CDR2: SEHNR and FQNEAQ (reference sequence). DNA for the CDR3: TGTGCCAGCACTATAGAGGGGTGGGGCACAGATACGCAGTATTTT. It yields the protein CASTIEGWGTDTQYF.

This clone was seen once. The rearrangement uses TRBV5-1 and TRBJ2-5; TRBD2 aligns across 8 bases. V was pared by 2 bases and J by 1 base, with 4 bases of the junction left unmatched. CDR3 length equals 15 residues. CDR1 SGHRS and CDR2 YFSETQ come from the germline V gene. The CDR3 is CASSFTGGSQETQYF. CDR3 in DNA: TGCGCCAGCAGCTTTACGGGGGGGTCCCAAGAGACCCAGTACTTC. Variable domain in full (rest from reference TRBV5-1 and TRBJ2-5): KAGVTQTPRYLIKTRGQQVTLSCSPISGHRSVSWYQQTPGQGLQFLFEYFSETQRNKGNFPGRFSGRQFSNSRSEMNVSTLELGDSALYLCASSFTGGSQETQYFGPGTRLLVL.

This clone appeared a few times. The CDR3 DNA follows: TGTGCCAGTAGCCCCCGTCTGGGGTCCGGAAACACCATATATTTT. Its protein is CASSPRLGSGNTIYF. This chain uses TRBV19 with TRBJ1-3, with D unresolved. Germline V CDR1 and CDR2: LNHDA, SQIVND (reference sequence). Trimming removed 6 bases from V and 4 bases from J, with 16 bases in between. CDR3 size: 15 residues.

This chain links TRBV6-1 with TRBJ1-1; 9 positions match TRBD1. The CDR3 length is 15 residues. Germline assignment: CDR1 MNHNS and CDR2 SASEGT. V lost 5 bases, J lost 6 bases, and 10 bases stayed unmatched. CDR3 protein: CASSRNRGRGAEAFF. The CDR3 nucleotides are TGTGCCAGCAGTCGAAACAGGGGGCGCGGCGCTGAAGCTTTCTTT.

The V and J genes are TRBV7-9 and TRBJ1-1; perhaps TRBD1 as D (5 bases). There are 16 residues in the CDR3. Germline CDR1 and CDR2: SEHNR and FQNEAQ (reference sequence). Trimming pared 1 base from V and 1 base from J, leaving 13 bases between. CDR3 residues: CASSLVGGTANTEAFF. DNA for the CDR3: TGTGCCAGCAGCTTAGTAGGCGGGACCGCGAACACTGAAGCTTTCTTT.

This chain uses TRBV7-6 with TRBJ2-7; TRBD1 might be the D (6 bases). Between the trimmed V and J ends, which lost 1 base and 4 bases, there was a span of 14 bases. Germline V lookup: CDR1 SGHVS, CDR2 FNYEAQ. The CDR3 is 15 residues long. CDR3 protein: CASSLGGQLSYEQYF. The CDR3 DNA is TGTGCCAGCAGCTTAGGTGGACAGCTTTCATACGAGCAGTACTTC.

This clone was seen only once. The chain is built from TRBV5-1 and TRBJ2-5; D uncertain. With 4 bases removed from V and 5 bases from J, the gap between germline ends came to 15 bases. Germline loops: CDR1 SGHRS, CDR2 YFSETQ. The CDR3 runs to 14 residues. CDR3 in amino acids: CASSQNTGGETQYF. CDR3 in DNA: TGCGCCAGCAGCCAGAATACGGGTGGTGAGACCCAGTACTTC.

The chain recombines TRBV19 with TRBJ1-2; 8 bases fit TRBD1. The CDR3 is 15 amino acids. Germline CDR1 LNHDA, CDR2 SQIVND (reference sequence). V gave up 3 bases and J gave up 6 bases; unmatched junction bases: 9. CDR3 coding DNA: TGTGCCAGTAGTATCAGGACAGGGTCAAACAATGGCTACACCTTC. Protein sequence: CASSIRTGSNNGYTF. Together with reference TRBV19 and TRBJ1-2, the CDR3 gives the full variable domain: DGGITQSPKYLFRKEGQNVTLSCEQNLNHDAMYWYRQDPGQGLRLIYYSQIVNDFQKGDIAEGYSVSREKKESFPLTVTSAQKNPTAFYLCASSIRTGSNNGYTFGSGTRLTVV.

The chain links TRBV7-2 to TRBJ2-1; D possibly uses TRBD1 or TRBD2 (6 bases each). The V end lost 0 bases, the J end lost 5 bases, and 11 bases lay between the germline ends. Germline V lookup: CDR1 SGHTA, CDR2 FQGNSA. The CDR3 covers 15 residues. In DNA form, the CDR3 reads TGTGCCAGCAGCTTAGCCTCGGGGGCCGACAATGAGCAGTTCTTC. Amino acid sequence: CASSLASGADNEQFF. Filled out from reference TRBV7-2 and TRBJ2-1, the complete variable domain reads GAGVSQSPSNKVTEKGKDVELRCDPISGHTALYWYRQSLGQGLEFLIYFQGNSAPDKSGLPSDRFSAERTGGSVSTLTIQRTQQEDSAVYLCASSLASGADNEQFFGPGTRLTVL.

The chain joins TRBV14 to TRBJ2-7; D remains ambiguous. Per germline, CDR1 SGHDN and CDR2 FVKESK. V lost 4 bases, J lost 0 bases, and 10 bases lay in between. This CDR3 has 14 amino acids. The DNA for the CDR3 is TGTGCCAGCAGCCCCGGGTACGGCTCCTACGAGCAGTACTTC. Amino acids: CASSPGYGSYEQYF.

The chain is built from TRBV7-2 and TRBJ2-1, with TRBD2 identical over 10 bases. This CDR3 contains 15 residues. CDR1 and CDR2 (germline): SGHTA, FQGNSA. After removal of 6 bases from V and 6 bases from J, the junction contained 8 bases not matched to a gene. CDR3 residues: CASSLLSGGANEQFF. The CDR3 DNA reads as TGTGCCAGCAGTCTACTAAGCGGGGGGGCCAATGAGCAGTTCTTC. The complete variable domain, with remaining parts taken from reference TRBV7-2 and TRBJ2-1, reads GAGVSQSPSNKVTEKGKDVELRCDPISGHTALYWYRQSLGQGLEFLIYFQGNSAPDKSGLPSDRFSAERTGGSVSTLTIQRTQQEDSAVYLCASSLLSGGANEQFFGPGTRLTVL.

This clone has a handful of counts. The chain couples TRBV11-2 to TRBJ1-3; D gene unclear. The length of the CDR3 is 16 residues. The germline CDR1 and CDR2 sequences are SGHAT and FQNNGV. V lost 5 bases, J lost 0 bases, and 14 bases lay in between. The CDR3 protein is CASSPGGLGSGNTIYF. The CDR3 DNA sequence: TGTGCCAGCAGCCCTGGAGGGCTGGGCTCTGGAAACACCATATATTTT.

The CDR3 DNA sequence: TGTGCCAGTAGTACCCTCTACAGGGGAGGGACAGATACGCAGTATTTT. Its protein is CASSTLYRGGTDTQYF. V is TRBV19 and J is TRBJ2-3; D assignment may be TRBD1 or TRBD2 (7 bases each). This CDR3 comprises 16 residues. Germline CDR1 is LNHDA and CDR2 is SQIVND (reference sequence). V lost 4 bases and J 3 bases, leaving 17 bases between the germline ends.

This chain joins TRBV5-5 and TRBJ1-6; D call uncertain. Germline CDR1 reads SGHKS; CDR2 reads YYEKEE (reference sequence). Trimming left V 1 base short and J 14 bases short, with 19 bases between. This CDR3 spans 15 amino acids. CDR3 protein: CASSLNRLHRESLHF. For the CDR3, the DNA is TGTGCCAGCAGCTTGAACCGGCTTCATCGGGAATCCCTCCACTTT.

This chain links TRBV6-4 with TRBJ1-4, with 8 bases aligning to TRBD1. The CDR3 is made up of 16 amino acids. Germline V gene sequence: CDR1 MRHNA, CDR2 SNTAGT. The trim removed 5 bases at V and 8 bases at J, leaving 13 bases unmatched. CDR3 nucleotides: TGTGCCAGCAGTTATAATAGGACAGGGCAGGAGGAAAAACTGTTTTTT. It specifies CASSYNRTGQEEKLFF.

The chain combines TRBV13 with TRBJ1-1; TRBD1 is a possible D gene (6 bases). V lost 5 bases and J lost 0, with 13 bases in between. The CDR3 is 15 residues long. From germline, CDR1 is PRHDT and CDR2 FYEKMQ (reference sequence). In nucleotides, the CDR3 is TGTGCCAGCAGCAACCCGGGACACCTGAACACTGAAGCTTTCTTT. The encoded protein is CASSNPGHLNTEAFF.

The chain uses TRBV7-2 and TRBJ2-1; D may be TRBD2 (5 bases). CDR3 length: 12 amino acids. V was shortened by 0 bases and J by 8 bases, with 5 bases between the two germline ends. The germline CDR1 and CDR2 sequences are SGHTA and FQGNSA. The CDR3 loop is CASSLARDEQFF. CDR3 bases: TGTGCCAGCAGCTTAGCGAGGGATGAGCAGTTCTTC. The full variable domain, with the rest looked up from reference TRBV7-2 and TRBJ2-1, is GAGVSQSPSNKVTEKGKDVELRCDPISGHTALYWYRQSLGQGLEFLIYFQGNSAPDKSGLPSDRFSAERTGGSVSTLTIQRTQQEDSAVYLCASSLARDEQFFGPGTRLTVL.

This clone showed up just once. The chain links TRBV5-1 to TRBJ1-1; the D gene is possibly TRBD1 (6 bases). With 0 bases removed from V and 5 bases from J, the gap between germline ends came to 14 bases. The CDR3 consists of 15 residues. CDR1 is SGHRS, CDR2 YFSETQ, per germline. The CDR3 spells CASSLGARGATEAFF. The CDR3 DNA sequence: TGCGCCAGCAGCTTGGGCGCACGGGGGGCGACTGAAGCTTTCTTT.